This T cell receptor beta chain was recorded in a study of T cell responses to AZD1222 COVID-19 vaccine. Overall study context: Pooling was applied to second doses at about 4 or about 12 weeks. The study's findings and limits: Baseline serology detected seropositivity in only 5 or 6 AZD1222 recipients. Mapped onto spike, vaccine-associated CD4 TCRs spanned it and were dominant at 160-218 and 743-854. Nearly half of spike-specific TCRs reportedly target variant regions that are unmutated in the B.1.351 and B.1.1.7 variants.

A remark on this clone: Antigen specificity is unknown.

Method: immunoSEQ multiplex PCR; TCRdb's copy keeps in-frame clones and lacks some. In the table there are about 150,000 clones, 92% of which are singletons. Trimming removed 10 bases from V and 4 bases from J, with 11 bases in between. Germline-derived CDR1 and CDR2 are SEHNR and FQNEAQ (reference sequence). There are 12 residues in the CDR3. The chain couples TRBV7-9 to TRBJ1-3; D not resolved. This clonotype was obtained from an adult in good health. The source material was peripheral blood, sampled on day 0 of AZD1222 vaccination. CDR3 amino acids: CANTRRGNTIYF. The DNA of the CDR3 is TGTGCCAACACCCGGAGAGGAAACACCATATATTTT.